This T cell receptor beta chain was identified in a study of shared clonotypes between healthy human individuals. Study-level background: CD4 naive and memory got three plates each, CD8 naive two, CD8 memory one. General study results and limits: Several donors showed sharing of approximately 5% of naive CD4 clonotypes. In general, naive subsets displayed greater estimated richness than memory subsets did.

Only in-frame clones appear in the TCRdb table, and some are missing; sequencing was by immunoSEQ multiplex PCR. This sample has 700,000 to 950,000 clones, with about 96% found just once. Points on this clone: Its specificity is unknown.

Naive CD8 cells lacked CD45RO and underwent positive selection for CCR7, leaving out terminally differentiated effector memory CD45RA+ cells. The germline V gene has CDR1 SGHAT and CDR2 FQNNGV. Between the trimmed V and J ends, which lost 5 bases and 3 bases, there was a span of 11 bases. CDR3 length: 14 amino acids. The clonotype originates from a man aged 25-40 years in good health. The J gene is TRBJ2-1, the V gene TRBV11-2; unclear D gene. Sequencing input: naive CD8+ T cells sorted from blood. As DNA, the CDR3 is TGTGCCAGCAGCCCGCACCTAGACTACAATGAGCAGTTCTTC. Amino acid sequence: CASSPHLDYNEQFF.